This TCR beta chain was captured by sequencing in a study of blood T cell repertoires in COVID-19. V gave up 1 base and J gave up 0 bases; unmatched junction bases: 5. The CDR3 is 18 amino acids. Germline V CDR1 and CDR2: LGHNA, YNFKEQ. Sequencing used immunoSEQ multiplex PCR; TCRdb keeps in-frame clones, though not all of them. The data hold 150,000 or so clones, with around 85% observed a single time. V and J are TRBV4-2 and TRBJ2-1, with 11 bases identical to TRBD2. Sequencing was performed on peripheral blood. The TCR originated in a human donor with acute or convalescent COVID-19. The donor label of this sample is uncertain. In DNA form, the CDR3 reads TGTGCCAGCAGCCAAGGTAGCGGGGGGGCAAGCTCCTACAATGAGCAGTTCTTC. Translating gives CASSQGSGGASSYNEQFF.